This TCR beta chain derives from a study of shared clonotypes between healthy human individuals. Study overall: For every donor, three CD4 naive, three CD4 memory, two CD8 naive and one CD8 memory plates were used.

Only in-frame clones appear in the TCRdb table, and some are missing; sequencing was by immunoSEQ multiplex PCR. The sample holds roughly 2.4 million clones, approximately 95% seen once. Overall study results and limits: Clonotypes that were shared across a handful of donors made up around 5.5% of naive CD4 clonotypes. In general, naive subsets displayed greater estimated richness than memory subsets did.

Every contributor of samples was a Caucasian grown-up residing in Nashville, Tennessee. On this clone: Its antigen is unknown.

The CDR3 runs 16 residues. The germline V gene encodes CDR1 WSHSY and CDR2 SAAADI. V was pared by 3 bases and J by 0 bases, with 11 bases between. The receptor's source is a man younger than 35 in good health. V gene TRBV10-2 combines with J gene TRBJ1-4; D uncertain. What was sequenced was naive CD4+ T cells sorted from blood. Subset meaning: CD45RA+ positively selected. CDR3 amino acids: CASSEGFGATNEKLFF. CDR3 bases: TGCGCCAGCAGTGAAGGCTTCGGGGCAACTAATGAAAAACTGTTTTTT.